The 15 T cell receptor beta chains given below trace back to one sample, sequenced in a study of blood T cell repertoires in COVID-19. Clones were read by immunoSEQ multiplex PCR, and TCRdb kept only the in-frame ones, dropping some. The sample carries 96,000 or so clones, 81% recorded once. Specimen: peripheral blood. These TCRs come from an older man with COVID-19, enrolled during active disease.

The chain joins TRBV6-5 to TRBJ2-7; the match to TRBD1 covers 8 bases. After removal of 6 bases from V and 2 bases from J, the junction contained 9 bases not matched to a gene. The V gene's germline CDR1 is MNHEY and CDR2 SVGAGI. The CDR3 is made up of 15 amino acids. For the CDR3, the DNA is TGTGCCAGCAGCTTCGGGACAGGAGCCCCCTACGAGCAGTACTTC. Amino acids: CASSFGTGAPYEQYF.

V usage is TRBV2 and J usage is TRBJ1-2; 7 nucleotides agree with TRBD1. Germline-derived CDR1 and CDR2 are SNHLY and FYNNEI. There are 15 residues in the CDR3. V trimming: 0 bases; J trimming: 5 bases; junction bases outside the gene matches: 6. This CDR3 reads CASSEAGGAGYGYTF. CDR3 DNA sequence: TGTGCCAGCAGTGAAGCAGGGGGCGCGGGGTATGGCTACACCTTC. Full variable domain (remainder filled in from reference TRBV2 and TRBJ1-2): EPEVTQTPSHQVTQMGQEVILRCVPISNHLYFYWYRQILGQKVEFLVSFYNNEISEKSEIFDDQFSVERPDGSNFTLKIRSTKLEDSAMYFCASSEAGGAGYGYTFGSGTRLTVV.

CDR3 DNA: TGTGCCTGGAGTCCCGGGAGCTCTGGAAACACCATATATTTT. Translation gives CAWSPGSSGNTIYF. This chain joins TRBV30 and TRBJ1-3, with D uncertain. Trimming stripped 2 bases from V and 0 bases from J, with 8 bases between. The CDR3 extends over 14 amino acids. CDR1 and CDR2 from the germline V gene are GTSNPN and SVGIG (reference sequence).

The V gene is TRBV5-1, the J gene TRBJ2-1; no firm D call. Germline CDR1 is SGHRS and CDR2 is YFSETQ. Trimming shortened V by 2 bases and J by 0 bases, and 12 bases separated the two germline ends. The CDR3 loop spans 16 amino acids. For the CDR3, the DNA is TGCGCCAGCAGCTTCCCACCCACCAGCTCCTACAATGAGCAGTTCTTC. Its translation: CASSFPPTSSYNEQFF.

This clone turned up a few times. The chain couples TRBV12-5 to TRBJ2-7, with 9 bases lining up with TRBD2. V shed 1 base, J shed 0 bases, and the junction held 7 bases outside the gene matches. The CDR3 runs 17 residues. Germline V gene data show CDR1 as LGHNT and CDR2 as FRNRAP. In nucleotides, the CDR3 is TGTGCTAGTGGTTTGGGTATACTAGCGGGTACCTCCTACGAGCAGTACTTC. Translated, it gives CASGLGILAGTSYEQYF.

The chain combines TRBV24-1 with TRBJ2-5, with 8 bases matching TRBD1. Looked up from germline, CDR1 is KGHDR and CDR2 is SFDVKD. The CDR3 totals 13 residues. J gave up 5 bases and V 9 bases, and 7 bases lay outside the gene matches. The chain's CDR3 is CATGTGSVETQYF. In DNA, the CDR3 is TGTGCCACCGGGACAGGTAGTGTCGAGACCCAGTACTTC.

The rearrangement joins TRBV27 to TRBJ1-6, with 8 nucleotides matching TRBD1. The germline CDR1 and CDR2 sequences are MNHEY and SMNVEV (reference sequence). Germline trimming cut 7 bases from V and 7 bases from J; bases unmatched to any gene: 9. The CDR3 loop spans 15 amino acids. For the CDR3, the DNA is TGTGCCAGCATAGATCGACAGGGGAAGAATTCACCCCTCCACTTT. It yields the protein CASIDRQGKNSPLHF.

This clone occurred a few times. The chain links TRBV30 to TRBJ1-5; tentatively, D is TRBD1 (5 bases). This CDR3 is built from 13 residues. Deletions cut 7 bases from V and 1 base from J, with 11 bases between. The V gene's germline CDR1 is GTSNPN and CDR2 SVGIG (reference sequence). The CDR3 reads CAFSDRSNQPQHF. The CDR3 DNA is TGTGCCTTCTCCGACAGAAGCAATCAGCCCCAGCATTTT. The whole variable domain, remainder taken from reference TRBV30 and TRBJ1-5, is SQTIHQWPATLVQPVGSPLSLECTVEGTSNPNLYWYRQAAGRGLQLLFYSVGIGQISSEVPQNLSASRPQDRQFILSSKKLLLSDSGFYLCAFSDRSNQPQHFGDGTRLSIL.

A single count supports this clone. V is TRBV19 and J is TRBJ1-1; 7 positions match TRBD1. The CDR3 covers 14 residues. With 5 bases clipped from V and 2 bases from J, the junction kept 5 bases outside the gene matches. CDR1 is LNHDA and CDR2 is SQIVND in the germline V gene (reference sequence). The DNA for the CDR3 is TGTGCCAGTAGTCCCGCAGGGGGAAACACTGAAGCTTTCTTT. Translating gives CASSPAGGNTEAFF.

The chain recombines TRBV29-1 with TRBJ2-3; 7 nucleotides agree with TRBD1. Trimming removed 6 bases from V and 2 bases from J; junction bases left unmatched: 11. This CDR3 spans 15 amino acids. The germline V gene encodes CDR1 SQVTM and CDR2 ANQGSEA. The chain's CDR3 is CSVKGDRADTDTQYF. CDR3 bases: TGCAGCGTCAAAGGTGACAGGGCGGACACAGATACGCAGTATTTT.

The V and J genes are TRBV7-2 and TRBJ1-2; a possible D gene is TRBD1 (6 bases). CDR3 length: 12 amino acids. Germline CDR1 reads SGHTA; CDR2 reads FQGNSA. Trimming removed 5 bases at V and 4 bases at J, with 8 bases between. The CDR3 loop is CASSLTGYGYTF. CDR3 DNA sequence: TGTGCCAGCAGCCTGACAGGCTATGGCTACACCTTC.

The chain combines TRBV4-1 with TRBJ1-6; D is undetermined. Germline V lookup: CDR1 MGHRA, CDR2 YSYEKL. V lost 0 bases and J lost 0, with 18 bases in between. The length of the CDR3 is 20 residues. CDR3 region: CASSQDRSRGPSSYNSPLHF. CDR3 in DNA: TGCGCCAGCAGCCAAGATCGGAGTCGCGGGCCGAGCTCCTATAATTCACCCCTCCACTTT.

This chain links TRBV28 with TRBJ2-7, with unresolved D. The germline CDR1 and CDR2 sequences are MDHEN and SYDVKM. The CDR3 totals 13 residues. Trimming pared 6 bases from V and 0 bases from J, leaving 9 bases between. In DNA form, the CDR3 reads TGTGCCAGCAGCGCGACACCCTCCTACGAGCAGTACTTC. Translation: CASSATPSYEQYF.

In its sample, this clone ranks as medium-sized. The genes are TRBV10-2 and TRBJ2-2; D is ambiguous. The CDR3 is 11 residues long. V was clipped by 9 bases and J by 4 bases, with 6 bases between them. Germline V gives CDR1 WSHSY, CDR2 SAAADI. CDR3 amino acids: CASAVTGELFF. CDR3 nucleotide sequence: TGCGCCAGTGCAGTCACCGGGGAGCTGTTTTTT.

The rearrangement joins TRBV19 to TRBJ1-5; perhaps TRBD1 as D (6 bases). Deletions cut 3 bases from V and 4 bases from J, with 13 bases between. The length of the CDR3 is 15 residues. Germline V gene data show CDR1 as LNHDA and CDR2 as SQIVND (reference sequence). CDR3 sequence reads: CASSIQGRGNQPQHF. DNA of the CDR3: TGTGCCAGTAGTATTCAGGGGCGCGGAAATCAGCCCCAGCATTTT.